Listed below are T cell receptor beta chains from one sample, sequenced in a study of CD8 T cells in ankylosing spondylitis. Each CDR3 protein is one row after TCRdb ran MiXCR on the 5' RACE reads. This repertoire shows about 540,000 distinct CDR3 sequences, more than 9.5% found once; its top ten account for approximately 7%. Source material: blood, either unsorted or a sorted T cell fraction (not recorded which). All receptors come from a male donor with ankylosing spondylitis. Each CDR3 is given with its conserved first and last residue. Fields, in order: clone size, D gene, J gene, V gene, CDR3 protein, CDR3 DNA. A D gene is named only where the DNA matches it firmly. Clone size is not always given. Where it is, it says once, few, many or a class for expanded clones.

size: few; D: TRBD1; J: TRBJ1-2; V: TRBV20-1; CDR3: CSARTPGQGSYGYTF; DNA: TGCAGTGCTAGAACTCCGGGACAGGGATCCTATGGCTACACCTTC
size: few; D: NA; J: TRBJ2-2; V: TRBV6-5; CDR3: CASSYDSGTGELFF; DNA: TGTGCCAGCAGTTACGACTCGGGCACCGGGGAGCTGTTTTTT
size: NA; D: NA; J: TRBJ1-2; V: TRBV15; CDR3: CATSRTTGRDGYTF; DNA: TGTGCCACCAGCAGAACGACAGGAAGGGATGGCTACACCTTC
size: few; D: NA; J: TRBJ1-2; V: TRBV2; CDR3: CASRGAGRNYGYTF; DNA: TGTGCCAGCAGGGGAGCGGGGCGGAACTATGGCTACACCTTC
size: few; D: NA; J: TRBJ2-2; V: TRBV20-1; CDR3: CSAREGPTGELFF; DNA: TGCAGTGCTAGAGAGGGGCCCACCGGGGAGCTGTTTTTT
size: few; D: NA; J: TRBJ2-1; V: TRBV14; CDR3: CASSQVSSYNEQFF; DNA: TGTGCCAGCAGCCAAGTTAGTTCCTACAATGAGCAGTTCTTC
size: NA; D: TRBD2; J: TRBJ2-5; V: TRBV29-1; CDR3: CSAITSGLNQETQYF; DNA: TGCAGCGCCATAACATCGGGACTAAACCAAGAGACCCAGTACTTC
size: NA; D: NA; J: TRBJ2-6; V: TRBV12-3/TRBV12-4; CDR3: CASSFAGRSGANVLTF; DNA: TGTGCCAGCAGTTTCGCGGGCCGCTCTGGGGCCAACGTCCTGACTTTC
size: NA; D: TRBD2; J: TRBJ2-1; V: TRBV19; CDR3: CASSIGLAGFNEQFF; DNA: TGTGCCAGTAGTATAGGACTAGCGGGTTTCAATGAGCAGTTCTTC
size: NA; D: NA; J: TRBJ1-1; V: TRBV7-9; CDR3: CASSETEAFF; DNA: TGTGCCAGCAGTGAGACTGAAGCTTTCTTT
size: many; D: TRBD2; J: TRBJ2-1; V: TRBV3-1; CDR3: CASSFHSSGRRDEQFF; DNA: TGTGCCAGCAGCTTCCACTCTAGCGGGAGGAGGGATGAGCAGTTCTTC
size: NA; D: TRBD2; J: TRBJ2-1; V: TRBV20-1; CDR3: CSVVRSGLADYNEQFF; DNA: TGCAGTGTTGTCAGGTCTGGGCTAGCGGACTACAATGAGCAGTTCTTC
size: many; D: NA; J: TRBJ2-5; V: TRBV11-2; CDR3: CASSRSMETQYF; DNA: TGTGCCAGCAGCCGTTCCATGGAGACCCAGTACTTC
size: few; D: NA; J: TRBJ2-3; V: TRBV27; CDR3: CASSLSPFWSDTQYF; DNA: TGTGCCAGCAGTTTATCGCCCTTCTGGTCAGATACGCAGTATTTT
size: few; D: TRBD2; J: TRBJ2-1; V: TRBV5-1; CDR3: CASSLGLAGVGEQFF; DNA: TGCGCCAGCAGCTTGGGACTAGCGGGAGTTGGTGAGCAGTTCTTC
size: few; D: NA; J: TRBJ1-5; V: TRBV6-5; CDR3: CASSYSAGAGQPQHF; DNA: TGTGCCAGCAGTTACTCTGCGGGGGCAGGGCAGCCCCAGCATTTT
size: NA; D: NA; J: TRBJ2-2; V: TRBV2; CDR3: CASRGLDVPNTGELFF; DNA: TGTGCCAGCAGAGGTCTGGACGTACCGAACACCGGGGAGCTGTTTTTT
size: NA; D: TRBD2; J: TRBJ2-7; V: TRBV4-2; CDR3: CASSQDSVQAGEQYF; DNA: TGTGCCAGCAGCCAAGATAGCGTCCAAGCGGGAGAGCAGTACTTC
size: few; D: NA; J: TRBJ2-1; V: TRBV6-2/TRBV6-3; CDR3: CASLSWDGRFGEQFF; DNA: TGTGCCAGCCTCTCATGGGACGGAAGATTCGGTGAGCAGTTCTTC
size: NA; D: TRBD2; J: TRBJ2-5; V: TRBV29-1; CDR3: CSARREPETQYF; DNA: TGCAGCGCGCGGCGGGAGCCGGAGACCCAGTACTTC
size: many; D: TRBD2; J: TRBJ2-1; V: TRBV20-1; CDR3: CSASQGLAQNEQFF; DNA: TGCAGTGCCTCACAAGGACTAGCGCAGAATGAGCAGTTCTTC
size: many; D: NA; J: TRBJ1-5; V: TRBV12-3/TRBV12-4; CDR3: CASMRQGGKPQHF; DNA: TGTGCCAGCATGAGGCAGGGTGGGAAGCCCCAGCATTTT
size: few; D: TRBD2; J: TRBJ2-3; V: TRBV20-1; CDR3: CSGGGGLGTQYF; DNA: TGCAGCGGCGGGGGAGGTTTAGGTACGCAGTATTTT